This T cell receptor beta chain was sequenced for a study of cytomegalovirus exposure and HLA in healthy donors. General study findings and limits: Sequencing artifact likely explains a cluster of highly shared sequence variants.

About this clone: As yet, its antigen is unknown.

Germline assignment: CDR1 MNHEY and CDR2 SVGAGI. This CDR3 spans 13 amino acids. J was trimmed by 9 bases and V by 8 bases; bases with no gene match: 11. Use of 60 Vbeta and 13 Jbeta primers characterized the PCR. The table came from immunoSEQ multiplex PCR; TCRdb's copy has only in-frame clones and leaves some out. The sample records 150,000 or so clones, 60% to 85% being singletons. The clonotype was recovered from a middle-aged man in good health and CMV-seropositive. The V call is TRBV6-5, the J call TRBJ1-1; TRBD1 agrees at 8 bases. Source material: PBMCs. This chain's CDR3 is CASSETGVPKAFF. In nucleotides, the CDR3 is TGTGCCAGCTCCGAGACAGGGGTACCCAAAGCTTTCTTT.